This T cell receptor (beta chain) was identified during a study of CD8 T cells in ankylosing spondylitis. This clonotype showed up many times. Scientists made TCR beta libraries using quantitative 5'-RACE with molecular barcodes. TCRdb recomputed calls from the 5' RACE reads with MiXCR, one row per CDR3 protein. The sample has 100,000 to 150,000 distinct CDR3 sequences, around 8.5% seen once. Looked up from germline, CDR1 is SGHRS and CDR2 is YFSETQ. The V gene end was trimmed by 4 bases and the J gene end by 6 bases; junction bases not matched to a gene: 5. CDR3 size: 14 residues. The V call is TRBV5-1, the J call TRBJ2-7, with 12 bases fitting TRBD1. The sequence was obtained from a male donor with ankylosing spondylitis or in good health (not recorded which). The sequenced sample was blood, either unsorted or a sorted T cell fraction (not recorded which). The CDR3 protein is CASSPGTGGLEQYF. The DNA for the CDR3 is TGCGCCAGCAGCCCCGGGACAGGGGGCCTCGAGCAGTACTTC.